This paragraph covers one T cell receptor (beta chain) sequence. Its antigen is not identified. The data are from a study of cytomegalovirus exposure and HLA in healthy donors. The PCR employed 60 Vbeta primers together with 13 Jbeta primers. Method: immunoSEQ multiplex PCR; TCRdb's copy keeps in-frame clones and lacks some. This table holds 130,000 to 150,000 clones, 60% to 85% found once. The study's findings and limits: An assumption of roughly uniform sequencing depth across donors underlay the presence/absence analyses.

Material for sequencing was PBMCs. The origin of this receptor is a male donor in good health and CMV-seronegative.

CDR3 protein: CATSRDERPSDEQFF. The CDR3 coding sequence is TGTGCCACCAGCAGAGATGAACGCCCGAGCGATGAGCAGTTCTTC. The rearrangement joins TRBV15 to TRBJ2-1, with no clear D. The CDR3 spans 15 residues. The V gene lost 0 bases and the J gene lost 8 bases, with 14 bases spanning the gap. CDR1 LNHNV and CDR2 YYDKDF come from the germline V gene (reference sequence).